This is a list of T cell receptor beta chains from one sample in a study of Ad26.COV2.S vaccination and SARS-CoV-2 variants. Sequenced by immunoSEQ multiplex PCR; TCRdb stores in-frame clones only, minus some. The table includes hundreds of thousands of clones, 83% detected once. The specimen was peripheral blood, collected in a trial of Ad26.COV2.S vaccine versus placebo. The receptor source for this set is a person between 18 and 59 years old who received the Ad26.COV2.S COVID-19 vaccine or a placebo. Each CDR3 is given with its conserved first and last residue. The order of the fields is J gene, V gene, D gene, clone size, CDR3 DNA, CDR3 protein. D genes are given only for firm matches. A row's size may be missing; if present it is once, few, many or a size class.

j_call: TRBJ2-7
v_call: TRBV5-1
d_call: -
clone_size: -
cdr3_nt: TGCGCCAGCAGCTTGGCCGTGGGGGTAAGCTCCTACGAGCAGTACTTC
cdr3_aa: CASSLAVGVSSYEQYF

j_call: TRBJ2-7
v_call: TRBV30
d_call: -
clone_size: -
cdr3_nt: TGTGCCTGGAGTCTAACCCCCCCGACGCGTGACAGCTCATCCTACGAGCAGTACTTC
cdr3_aa: CAWSLTPPTRDSSSYEQYF

j_call: TRBJ1-5
v_call: TRBV5-6
d_call: -
clone_size: -
cdr3_nt: TGTGCCAGCAGCTTGAGGGGGAATCAGCCCCAGCATTTT
cdr3_aa: CASSLRGNQPQHF

j_call: TRBJ1-2
v_call: TRBV23-1
d_call: TRBD1
clone_size: -
cdr3_nt: TGCGCCAGCAGTCAACACAGGGGGTATGGCTACACCTTC
cdr3_aa: CASSQHRGYGYTF

j_call: TRBJ1-1
v_call: TRBV18
d_call: -
clone_size: -
cdr3_nt: TGTGCCAGCTCACCACCCTCGGAAACTGAAGCTTTCTTT
cdr3_aa: CASSPPSETEAFF

j_call: TRBJ1-5
v_call: TRBV4-1
d_call: -
clone_size: -
cdr3_nt: TGCGCCAGCAGCCCATACGGGACTAATCAGCCCCAGCATTTT
cdr3_aa: CASSPYGTNQPQHF

j_call: TRBJ2-3
v_call: TRBV3-1/TRBV3-2
d_call: TRBD2
clone_size: -
cdr3_nt: TGTGCCAGCAGCCAAGTTGGACTAGCGGGACCCACAGATACGCAGTATTTT
cdr3_aa: CASSQVGLAGPTDTQYF

j_call: TRBJ2-5
v_call: TRBV7-3
d_call: -
clone_size: -
cdr3_nt: TGTGCCAGCAGCCGACTGGCCCAAGAGACCCAGTACTTC
cdr3_aa: CASSRLAQETQYF

j_call: TRBJ2-5
v_call: TRBV5-1
d_call: TRBD1
clone_size: -
cdr3_nt: TGCGCCAGCAGTCGACAGGGGGCTGAAGAGACCCAGTACTTC
cdr3_aa: CASSRQGAEETQYF

j_call: TRBJ1-1
v_call: TRBV19
d_call: TRBD1
clone_size: -
cdr3_nt: TGTGCCAGTAGCCCCCGACAGGGACGCGCTTTCTTT
cdr3_aa: CASSPRQGRAFF

j_call: TRBJ2-7
v_call: TRBV7-6
d_call: -
clone_size: -
cdr3_nt: TGTGCCAGCAGCTTAGGTGTGAACGAGCAGTACTTC
cdr3_aa: CASSLGVNEQYF

j_call: TRBJ2-2
v_call: TRBV12-5
d_call: -
clone_size: -
cdr3_nt: TGTGCTAGTGGTCAAGGACAGTCTTACACCGGGGAGCTGTTTTTT
cdr3_aa: CASGQGQSYTGELFF

j_call: TRBJ1-2
v_call: TRBV5-1
d_call: TRBD1
clone_size: -
cdr3_nt: TGCGCCAGCGGGACAGGGGAAGGCTATGGCTACACCTTC
cdr3_aa: CASGTGEGYGYTF

j_call: TRBJ2-1
v_call: TRBV27
d_call: TRBD2
clone_size: -
cdr3_nt: TGTGCCAGCAGTGTCGGGACTAGCGGGGGACGTGAGCAGTTCTTC
cdr3_aa: CASSVGTSGGREQFF

j_call: TRBJ2-5
v_call: TRBV18
d_call: TRBD1
clone_size: -
cdr3_nt: TGTGCCAGCTCACTTCGACAGGGGGTAGGGGAGACCCAGTACTTC
cdr3_aa: CASSLRQGVGETQYF

j_call: TRBJ1-1
v_call: TRBV2
d_call: -
clone_size: few
cdr3_nt: TGTGCCAGCATGGGGGGGGAAACTGAAGCTTTCTTT
cdr3_aa: CASMGGETEAFF

j_call: TRBJ2-1
v_call: TRBV9
d_call: -
clone_size: -
cdr3_nt: TGTGCCAGCAGCGGAGAGACCGAGCAGTTCTTC
cdr3_aa: CASSGETEQFF

j_call: TRBJ2-7
v_call: TRBV4-2
d_call: -
clone_size: -
cdr3_nt: TGTGCCAACAGCCAAGATCCATCCGGTGAGCAGTACTTC
cdr3_aa: CANSQDPSGEQYF

j_call: TRBJ1-2
v_call: TRBV29-1
d_call: TRBD1
clone_size: medium-sized
cdr3_nt: TGCAGCGTTATGGAAGACAGGGGCTTCTATGGCTACACCTTC
cdr3_aa: CSVMEDRGFYGYTF

j_call: TRBJ1-1
v_call: TRBV19
d_call: -
clone_size: -
cdr3_nt: TGTGCCAGTACTCAAAGGGGGGGCCGTGGGGAAGCTTTCTTT
cdr3_aa: CASTQRGGRGEAFF

j_call: TRBJ2-3
v_call: TRBV6-5
d_call: -
clone_size: -
cdr3_nt: TGTGCCAGCAGTAAGTCGGGAATCACAGATACGCAGTATTTT
cdr3_aa: CASSKSGITDTQYF

j_call: TRBJ1-2
v_call: TRBV19
d_call: -
clone_size: -
cdr3_nt: TGTGCCAGTAGTGGAGTTGGCTTTGGCTATGGCTACACCTTC
cdr3_aa: CASSGVGFGYGYTF

j_call: TRBJ2-3
v_call: TRBV7-3
d_call: TRBD2
clone_size: -
cdr3_nt: TGTGCCAGCAGTGCTGCGGGAGCGGCAGATACGCAGTATTTT
cdr3_aa: CASSAAGAADTQYF

j_call: TRBJ2-3
v_call: TRBV7-2
d_call: -
clone_size: -
cdr3_nt: TGTGCCAGCAGCCGTAGCGGCTCAACCGGAGATACGCAGTATTTT
cdr3_aa: CASSRSGSTGDTQYF

j_call: TRBJ1-1
v_call: TRBV19
d_call: TRBD1
clone_size: -
cdr3_nt: TGTGCCAGTAGTAAGGGGGCGTCAGGGGGCCTGTATACTGAAGCTTTCTTT
cdr3_aa: CASSKGASGGLYTEAFF

j_call: TRBJ1-4
v_call: TRBV18
d_call: -
clone_size: -
cdr3_nt: TGTGCCAGCTCACCGTCCTCTGGGCACCCTGCAACTAATGAAAAACTGTTTTTT
cdr3_aa: CASSPSSGHPATNEKLFF

j_call: TRBJ2-1
v_call: TRBV5-4
d_call: -
clone_size: once
cdr3_nt: TGTGCCAGCAGCTTCAGCAATGAGCAGTTCTTC
cdr3_aa: CASSFSNEQFF

j_call: TRBJ2-2
v_call: TRBV11-3
d_call: TRBD2
clone_size: -
cdr3_nt: TGTGCCAGCAGAAACTGGGACCTAGCGGGAGGGCCGGACGGGGAGCTGTTTTTT
cdr3_aa: CASRNWDLAGGPDGELFF

j_call: TRBJ1-1
v_call: TRBV25-1
d_call: -
clone_size: -
cdr3_nt: TGTGCCAGCAGCCGCGGGGGAGCCCAGGGTAGGATGAACACTGAAGCTTTCTTT
cdr3_aa: CASSRGGAQGRMNTEAFF

j_call: TRBJ2-1
v_call: TRBV4-2
d_call: -
clone_size: once
cdr3_nt: TGTGCCAGCACCATAACGGACTACCCCGGGCATGAGCAGTTCTTC
cdr3_aa: CASTITDYPGHEQFF

j_call: TRBJ1-1
v_call: TRBV3-1/TRBV3-2
d_call: -
clone_size: -
cdr3_nt: TGTGCCAGCAGCCCGCCTGAGGGGAGGGCTTTCTTT
cdr3_aa: CASSPPEGRAFF

j_call: TRBJ2-1
v_call: TRBV6-5
d_call: TRBD1
clone_size: -
cdr3_nt: TGTGCCAGCAGTCGGGACAGGGGGCTTGAGCAGTTCTTC
cdr3_aa: CASSRDRGLEQFF

j_call: TRBJ2-1
v_call: TRBV27
d_call: TRBD2
clone_size: -
cdr3_nt: TGTGCCAGCAGACTCGGCGGGGGCTCCTACAATGAGCAGTTCTTC
cdr3_aa: CASRLGGGSYNEQFF

j_call: TRBJ2-1
v_call: TRBV4-1
d_call: TRBD1
clone_size: -
cdr3_nt: TGCGCCAGCAGCCATCTTCAGGGGGCGCACCGCAATGAGCAGTTCTTC
cdr3_aa: CASSHLQGAHRNEQFF

j_call: TRBJ2-7
v_call: TRBV27
d_call: -
clone_size: -
cdr3_nt: TGTGCCAGCAGTTGGAACCAGGGTCCCCCCGAGCAGTACTTC
cdr3_aa: CASSWNQGPPEQYF

j_call: TRBJ2-7
v_call: TRBV7-8
d_call: -
clone_size: -
cdr3_nt: TGTGCCAGCAGCTTAGCGAGAAGGGAAGAGCAGTACTTC
cdr3_aa: CASSLARREEQYF

j_call: TRBJ1-2
v_call: TRBV18
d_call: TRBD1
clone_size: -
cdr3_nt: TGTGCCAGCTCACCACCCGTGGGACAGGGGCCCTCTGGCTATGGCTACACCTTC
cdr3_aa: CASSPPVGQGPSGYGYTF

j_call: TRBJ1-1
v_call: TRBV7-6
d_call: -
clone_size: -
cdr3_nt: TGTGCCAGCAGCTACTACAGGGACCTCACGAACACTGAAGCTTTCTTT
cdr3_aa: CASSYYRDLTNTEAFF

j_call: TRBJ2-3
v_call: TRBV19
d_call: -
clone_size: -
cdr3_nt: TGTGCCAGCAGGACTCTTATTGACACAGATACGCAGTATTTT
cdr3_aa: CASRTLIDTDTQYF

j_call: TRBJ2-5
v_call: TRBV4-1
d_call: TRBD2
clone_size: once
cdr3_nt: TGCGCCAGCAGCCAAGTCCTCGGACTAGCGGGAGAGGGAGAGACCCAGTACTTC
cdr3_aa: CASSQVLGLAGEGETQYF

j_call: TRBJ2-1
v_call: TRBV6-5
d_call: TRBD1
clone_size: -
cdr3_nt: TGTGCCAGCAGTTACTCGGGACAGGGGATTTTTAATGAGCAGTTCTTC
cdr3_aa: CASSYSGQGIFNEQFF